The 17 T cell receptor beta chains listed next were all sequenced from one sample in a study of cytomegalovirus exposure and HLA in healthy donors. The PCR used 60 Vbeta and 13 Jbeta primers. Assay: immunoSEQ multiplex PCR; the TCRdb copy retains only in-frame clones and omits some. This table has approximately 73,000 clones, 79% appearing once. The sample comprised PBMCs. These receptors were taken from a woman aged 35 to 49 in good health and CMV-seropositive.

The chain has TRBV28 and TRBJ1-1, with D possibly matching TRBD1 (6 bases). Germline assignment: CDR1 MDHEN and CDR2 SYDVKM. This CDR3 region has 16 residues. Trimming removed 2 bases from V and 2 bases from J, with 15 bases in between. The DNA of the CDR3 is TGTGCCAGCAGTTTAGCAACAGGGAATGGCAACACTGAAGCTTTCTTT. Protein: CASSLATGNGNTEAFF.

The V gene is TRBV27, the J gene TRBJ1-2; 7 bases line up with TRBD1. V shed 5 bases, J shed 7 bases, and the junction held 7 bases outside the gene matches. The CDR3 has 13 amino acids. The germline gives CDR1 MNHEY, CDR2 SMNVEV (reference sequence). In nucleotides, the CDR3 is TGTGCCAGCAGTAAGGAGGGGGCGGGTGGCTACACCTTC. Translating gives CASSKEGAGGYTF.

This sequence joins TRBV9 and TRBJ1-1; possibly TRBD1 for D (5 bases). The CDR3 has 15 amino acids. Per germline, CDR1 SGDLS and CDR2 YYNGEE. The V gene lost 0 bases and the J gene lost 4 bases, with 13 bases spanning the gap. CDR3 residues: CASSVGQGSGTEAFF. CDR3 bases: TGTGCCAGCAGCGTAGGGCAGGGATCGGGCACTGAAGCTTTCTTT.

The V gene is TRBV29-1, the J gene TRBJ1-1; D gene unclear. Germline V gene lookup returns CDR1 SQVTM and CDR2 ANQGSEA. Trimming pared 5 bases from V and 8 bases from J, leaving 9 bases between. The CDR3 runs 10 residues. The DNA for the CDR3 is TGCAGCGTTAGGGAGCAGGAAGCTTTCTTT. Amino acid sequence: CSVREQEAFF.

The chain is built from TRBV19 and TRBJ2-1, with D perhaps matching TRBD2 (6 bases). From germline, CDR1 is LNHDA and CDR2 SQIVND (reference sequence). The CDR3 has 16 residues. Trimming left V 6 bases short and J 6 bases short, with 21 bases between. DNA of the CDR3: TGTGCCAGTAGGACGGGCCCCGGGAGCATGGGCAATGAGCAGTTCTTC. Amino acids: CASRTGPGSMGNEQFF.

This chain connects TRBV19 to TRBJ2-3, with a weak D call TRBD2 (5 bases). Trimming shortened V by 7 bases and J by 2 bases, and 13 bases separated the two germline ends. CDR1 is LNHDA, CDR2 SQIVND, per germline (reference sequence). The CDR3 sequence is 14 residues long. CDR3 amino acids: CASTLGVATDTQYF. CDR3 DNA sequence: TGTGCCAGTACCCTCGGGGTAGCCACAGATACGCAGTATTTT.

This chain connects TRBV28 to TRBJ1-5; 9 bases line up with TRBD1. CDR1 is MDHEN and CDR2 is SYDVKM in the germline V gene. V shed 5 bases and J 4 bases; nucleotides not matched to a gene: 12. This CDR3 has 17 amino acids. The CDR3 DNA reads TGTGCCAGCAGTGAAACGACAGGGGGGATAGGAAATCAGCCCCAGCATTTT. Its translation is CASSETTGGIGNQPQHF. The full variable domain, in which reference TRBV28 and TRBJ1-5 provide the parts outside the CDR3, is DVKVTQSSRYLVKRTGEKVFLECVQDMDHENMFWYRQDPGLGLRLIYFSYDVKMKEKGDIPEGYSVSREKKERFSLILESASTNQTSMYLCASSETTGGIGNQPQHFGDGTRLSIL.

This clone was seen only once. The rearrangement uses TRBV6-5 and TRBJ2-2; 7 bases align to TRBD2. CDR3 length: 13 amino acids. The germline V gene encodes CDR1 MNHEY and CDR2 SVGAGI. The junction had 4 bases not matched to a gene; V was cut back by 4 bases and J by 8 bases. In DNA form, the CDR3 reads TGTGCCAGCAGTTCCGGGAGGAGGGGGGAGCTGTTTTTT. Its protein is CASSSGRRGELFF.

This clone showed up just once. The rearrangement joins TRBV28 to TRBJ2-7; weak D call: TRBD1 (6 bases). Trimming removed 8 bases at V and 3 bases at J, with 11 bases between. There are 12 residues in the CDR3. Germline CDR1 MDHEN, CDR2 SYDVKM. CDR3 in DNA: TGTGCCAGCGTAGGGGGTTACTACGAGCAGTACTTC. Encoded protein: CASVGGYYEQYF.

The CDR3 sequence: CASSPGGAGGTQYF. For the CDR3, the DNA is TGTGCCAGCAGCCCTGGGGGAGCGGGAGGGACCCAGTACTTC. The chain combines TRBV7-2 with TRBJ2-5; TRBD2 matches at 9 bases. V lost 5 bases and J lost 7; bases outside the gene matches: 8. Germline V gives CDR1 SGHTA, CDR2 FQGNSA. The CDR3 contains 14 residues.

J is TRBJ1-5 and V is TRBV5-6, with TRBD1 as a possible D gene (5 bases). The V end was cut by 4 bases, the J end by 8 bases, with 13 bases between. In germline, CDR1 is SGHDT, CDR2 YYEEEE. The length of the CDR3 is 13 residues. The CDR3 DNA sequence: TGTGCCAGCAGCAGGACACCCTTTAAGCCCCAGCATTTT. It yields the protein CASSRTPFKPQHF.

The genes are TRBV11-3 and TRBJ1-1; D call uncertain. The CDR3 is made up of 13 amino acids. V was clipped by 4 bases and J by 7 bases, with 13 bases between them. CDR1 and CDR2 from the germline V gene are SGHNT and YENEEA. The CDR3 here is CASSSGDYSEAFF. The CDR3 DNA reads TGTGCCAGCAGCTCGGGAGATTACAGTGAAGCTTTCTTT.

This clone came up a few times. The chain links TRBV2 to TRBJ2-7; a possible D gene is TRBD2 (5 bases). Germline V gene sequence: CDR1 SNHLY, CDR2 FYNNEI. Trimming shortened V by 4 bases and J by 5 bases, and 21 bases separated the two germline ends. This CDR3 comprises 16 residues. The CDR3 nucleotides read TGTGCCAGCAGTGGTGGAGGCCTCGCGAGGAATGACGAGCAGTACTTC. Protein: CASSGGGLARNDEQYF.

This chain connects TRBV7-9 to TRBJ2-3; TRBD1 is a possible D gene (7 bases). Trimming removed 2 bases from V and 3 bases from J, with 12 bases in between. The CDR3 is 15 amino acids. Germline CDR1 and CDR2: SEHNR and FQNEAQ (reference sequence). CDR3 nucleotides: TGTGCCAGCAGCTTACTGGAGGGGGCAACAGATACGCAGTATTTT. It codes for CASSLLEGATDTQYF. The complete variable domain, with remaining parts taken from reference TRBV7-9 and TRBJ2-3, reads DTGVSQNPRHKITKRGQNVTFRCDPISEHNRLYWYRQTLGQGPEFLTYFQNEAQLEKSRLLSDRFSAERPKGSFSTLEIQRTEQGDSAMYLCASSLLEGATDTQYFGPGTRLTVL.

V is TRBV5-1 and J is TRBJ2-1, with D perhaps TRBD2 (5 bases). In germline, CDR1 is SGHRS, CDR2 YFSETQ. This CDR3 is 15 amino acids long. V lost 0 bases and J lost 5, with 12 bases in between. CDR3 amino acids: CASSLGLSKNNEQFF. The CDR3 bases are TGCGCCAGCAGCTTGGGACTATCGAAGAACAATGAGCAGTTCTTC.

This chain uses TRBV4-1 with TRBJ1-3; no firm D call. Per the germline V gene, CDR1 is MGHRA and CDR2 is YSYEKL. The CDR3 has 15 residues. V was pared by 2 bases and J by 2 bases, with 10 bases between. In DNA, the CDR3 is TGCGCCAGCAGCCAACTGGGCCTTGCTGGAAACACCATATATTTT. It specifies CASSQLGLAGNTIYF.

J is TRBJ1-2 and V is TRBV10-3; D might be TRBD1 (6 bases). CDR3 length: 16 amino acids. V was trimmed by 10 bases and J by 0 bases, leaving 21 bases between them. Germline V gene data show CDR1 as ENHRY and CDR2 as SYGVKD. CDR3 loop: CATHFRGGAANYGYTF. For the CDR3, the DNA is TGTGCCACCCACTTTCGGGGGGGGGCAGCTAACTATGGCTACACCTTC.